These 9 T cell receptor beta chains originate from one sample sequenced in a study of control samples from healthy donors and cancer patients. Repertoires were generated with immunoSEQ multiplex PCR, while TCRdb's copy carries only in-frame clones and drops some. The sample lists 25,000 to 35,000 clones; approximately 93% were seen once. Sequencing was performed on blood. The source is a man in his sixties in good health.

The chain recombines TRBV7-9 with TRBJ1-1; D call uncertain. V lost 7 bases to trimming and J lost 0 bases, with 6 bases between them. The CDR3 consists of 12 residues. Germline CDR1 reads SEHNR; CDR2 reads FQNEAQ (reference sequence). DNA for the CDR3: TGTGCCAGCACTCTCATGAACACTGAAGCTTTCTTT. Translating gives CASTLMNTEAFF.

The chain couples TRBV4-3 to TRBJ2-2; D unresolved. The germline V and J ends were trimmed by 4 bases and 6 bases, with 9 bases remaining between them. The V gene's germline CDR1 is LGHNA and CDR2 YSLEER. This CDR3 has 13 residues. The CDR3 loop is CASSPRRSGELFF. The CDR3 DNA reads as TGCGCCAGCAGCCCCCGCCGGTCCGGGGAGCTGTTTTTT.

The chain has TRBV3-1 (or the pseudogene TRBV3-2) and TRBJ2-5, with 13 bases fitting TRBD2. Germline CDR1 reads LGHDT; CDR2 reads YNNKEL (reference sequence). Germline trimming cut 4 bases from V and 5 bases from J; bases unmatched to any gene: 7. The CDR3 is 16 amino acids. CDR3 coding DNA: TGTGCCAGCAGCCTAACTAGCGGGGGGGCCGGGGAGACCCAGTACTTC. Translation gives CASSLTSGGAGETQYF.

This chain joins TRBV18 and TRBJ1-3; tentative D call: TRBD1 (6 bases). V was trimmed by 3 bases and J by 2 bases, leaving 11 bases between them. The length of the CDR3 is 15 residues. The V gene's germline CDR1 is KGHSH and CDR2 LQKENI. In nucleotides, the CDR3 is TGTGCCAGCTCACCGCGGGACACTACTGGAAACACCATATATTTT. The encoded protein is CASSPRDTTGNTIYF.

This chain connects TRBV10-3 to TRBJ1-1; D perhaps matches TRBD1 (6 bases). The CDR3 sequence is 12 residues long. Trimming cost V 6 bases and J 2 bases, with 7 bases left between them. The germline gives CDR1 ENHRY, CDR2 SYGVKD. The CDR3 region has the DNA TGTGCCATCAGGGACAGCAACACTGAAGCTTTCTTT. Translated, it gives CAIRDSNTEAFF.

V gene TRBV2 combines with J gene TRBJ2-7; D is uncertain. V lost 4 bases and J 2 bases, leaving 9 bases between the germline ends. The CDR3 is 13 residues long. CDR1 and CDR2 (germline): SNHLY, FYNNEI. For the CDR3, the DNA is TGTGCCAGCAGTGGGCACAGAACCTACGAGCAGTACTTC. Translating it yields CASSGHRTYEQYF.

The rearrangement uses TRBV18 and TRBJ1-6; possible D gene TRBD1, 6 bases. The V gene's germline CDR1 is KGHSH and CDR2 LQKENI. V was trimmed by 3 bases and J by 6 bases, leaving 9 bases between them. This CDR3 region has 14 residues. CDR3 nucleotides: TGTGCCAGCTCACCGACAGGAGTTAATTCACCCCTCCACTTT. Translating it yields CASSPTGVNSPLHF.

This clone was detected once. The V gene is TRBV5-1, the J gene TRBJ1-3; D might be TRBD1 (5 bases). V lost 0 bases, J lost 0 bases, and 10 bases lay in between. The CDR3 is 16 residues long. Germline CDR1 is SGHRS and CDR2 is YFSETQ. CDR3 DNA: TGCGCCAGCAGCTTGGGGGCAGGGAACTCTGGAAACACCATATATTTT. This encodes CASSLGAGNSGNTIYF.

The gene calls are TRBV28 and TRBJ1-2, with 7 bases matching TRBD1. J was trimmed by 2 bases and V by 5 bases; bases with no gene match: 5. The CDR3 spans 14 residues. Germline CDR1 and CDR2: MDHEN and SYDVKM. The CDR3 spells CASSLDRVNYGYTF. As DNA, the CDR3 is TGTGCCAGCAGTCTCGACAGGGTAAACTATGGCTACACCTTC.